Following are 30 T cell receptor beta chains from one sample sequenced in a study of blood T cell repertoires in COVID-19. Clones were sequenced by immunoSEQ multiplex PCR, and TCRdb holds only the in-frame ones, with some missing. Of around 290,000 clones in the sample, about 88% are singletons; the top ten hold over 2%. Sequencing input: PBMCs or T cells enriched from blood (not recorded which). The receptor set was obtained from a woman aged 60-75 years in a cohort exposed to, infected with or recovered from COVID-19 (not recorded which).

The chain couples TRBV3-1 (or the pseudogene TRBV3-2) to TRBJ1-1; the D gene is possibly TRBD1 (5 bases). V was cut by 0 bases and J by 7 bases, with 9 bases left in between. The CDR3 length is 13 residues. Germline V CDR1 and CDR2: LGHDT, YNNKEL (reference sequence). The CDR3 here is CASSQDWGGEAFF. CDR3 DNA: TGTGCCAGCAGCCAAGATTGGGGGGGTGAAGCTTTCTTT.

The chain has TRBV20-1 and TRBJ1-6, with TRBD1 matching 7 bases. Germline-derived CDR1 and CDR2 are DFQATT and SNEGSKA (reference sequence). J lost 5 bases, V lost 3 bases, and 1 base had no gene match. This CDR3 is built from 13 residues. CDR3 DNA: TGCAGTGCTAGTGGACAGGATAATTCACCCCTCCACTTT. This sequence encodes CSASGQDNSPLHF.

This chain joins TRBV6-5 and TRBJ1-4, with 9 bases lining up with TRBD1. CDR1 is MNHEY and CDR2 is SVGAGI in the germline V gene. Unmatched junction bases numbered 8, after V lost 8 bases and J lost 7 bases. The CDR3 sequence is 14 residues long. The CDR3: CASVTGGLGEKLFF. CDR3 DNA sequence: TGTGCCAGCGTCACAGGGGGCTTGGGTGAAAAACTGTTTTTT.

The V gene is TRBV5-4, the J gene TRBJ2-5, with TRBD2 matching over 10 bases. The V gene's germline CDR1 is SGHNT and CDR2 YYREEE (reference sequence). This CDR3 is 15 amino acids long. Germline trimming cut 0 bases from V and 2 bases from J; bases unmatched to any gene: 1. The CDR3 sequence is CASSLGTSGQETQYF. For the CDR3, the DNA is TGTGCCAGCAGCTTGGGGACTAGCGGACAAGAGACCCAGTACTTC.

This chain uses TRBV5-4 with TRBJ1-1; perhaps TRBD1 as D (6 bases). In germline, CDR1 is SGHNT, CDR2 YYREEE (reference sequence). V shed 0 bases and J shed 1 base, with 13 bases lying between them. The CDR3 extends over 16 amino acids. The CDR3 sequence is CASSLAGRTENTEAFF. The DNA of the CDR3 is TGTGCCAGCAGCTTGGCGGGCAGGACAGAGAACACTGAAGCTTTCTTT.

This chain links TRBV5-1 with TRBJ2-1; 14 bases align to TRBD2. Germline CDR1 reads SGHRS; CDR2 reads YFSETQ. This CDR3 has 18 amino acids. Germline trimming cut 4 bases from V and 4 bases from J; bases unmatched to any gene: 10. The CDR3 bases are TGCGCCAGCAGCGCCCCCGGGACTAGCGGGAGTGGTTACAATGAGCAGTTCTTC. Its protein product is CASSAPGTSGSGYNEQFF.

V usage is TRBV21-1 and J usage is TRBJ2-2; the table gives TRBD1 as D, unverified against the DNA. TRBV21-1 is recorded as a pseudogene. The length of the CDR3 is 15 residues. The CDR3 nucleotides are TGTGCCAGCGGGGCAGGGTCTTTGATACCCGGGGAGCTGTTTTTT. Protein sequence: CASGAGSLIPGELFF.

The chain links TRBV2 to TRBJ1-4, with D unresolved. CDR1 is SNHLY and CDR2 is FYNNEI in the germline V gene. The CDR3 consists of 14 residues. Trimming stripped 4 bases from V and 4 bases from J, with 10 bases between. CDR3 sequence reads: CASSANSNNEKLFF. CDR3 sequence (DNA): TGTGCCAGCAGTGCTAACAGCAATAATGAAAAACTGTTTTTT.

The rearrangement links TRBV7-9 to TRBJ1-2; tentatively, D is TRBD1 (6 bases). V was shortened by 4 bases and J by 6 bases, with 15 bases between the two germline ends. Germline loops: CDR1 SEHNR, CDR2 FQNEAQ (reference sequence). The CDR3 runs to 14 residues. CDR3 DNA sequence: TGTGCCAGCAGCTATGGGGGAGGGGGGAATGGCTACACCTTC. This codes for CASSYGGGGNGYTF.

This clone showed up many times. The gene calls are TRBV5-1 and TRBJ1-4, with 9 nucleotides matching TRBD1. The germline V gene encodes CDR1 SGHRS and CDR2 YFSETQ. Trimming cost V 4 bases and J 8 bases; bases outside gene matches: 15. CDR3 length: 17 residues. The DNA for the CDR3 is TGCGCCAGCAGCCCATCCGGGACAGGGCTGGTGGGGGAAAAACTGTTTTTT. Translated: CASSPSGTGLVGEKLFF.

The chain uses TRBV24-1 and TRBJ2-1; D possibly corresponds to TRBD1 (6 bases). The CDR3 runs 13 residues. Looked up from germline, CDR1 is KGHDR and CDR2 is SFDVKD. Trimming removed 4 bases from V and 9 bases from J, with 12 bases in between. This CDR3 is CATSELQGGEQFF. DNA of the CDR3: TGTGCCACCAGTGAGCTACAGGGCGGTGAGCAGTTCTTC.

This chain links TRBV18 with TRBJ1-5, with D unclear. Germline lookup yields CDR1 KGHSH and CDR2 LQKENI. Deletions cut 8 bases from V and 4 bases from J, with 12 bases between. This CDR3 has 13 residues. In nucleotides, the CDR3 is TGTGCCAGCCTTGAGGCCCTAAATCAGCCCCAGCATTTT. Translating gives CASLEALNQPQHF.

CDR3 residues: CASSLRNEQFF. The CDR3 DNA sequence: TGTGCCAGCAGCTTACGTAATGAGCAGTTCTTC. The chain links TRBV7-2 to TRBJ2-1, with no clear D. V dropped 2 bases and J dropped 7 bases, with 3 bases sitting between them. The CDR3 has 11 residues. The V gene's germline CDR1 is SGHTA and CDR2 FQGNSA. Complete variable domain (other parts from reference TRBV7-2 and TRBJ2-1): GAGVSQSPSNKVTEKGKDVELRCDPISGHTALYWYRQSLGQGLEFLIYFQGNSAPDKSGLPSDRFSAERTGGSVSTLTIQRTQQEDSAVYLCASSLRNEQFFGPGTRLTVL.

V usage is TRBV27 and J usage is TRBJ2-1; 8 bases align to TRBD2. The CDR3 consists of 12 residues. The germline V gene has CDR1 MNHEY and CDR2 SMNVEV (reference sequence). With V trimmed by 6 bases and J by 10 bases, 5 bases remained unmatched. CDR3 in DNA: TGTGCCAGCAGGACTAGCGTTGGGGAGCAGTTCTTC. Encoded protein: CASRTSVGEQFF.

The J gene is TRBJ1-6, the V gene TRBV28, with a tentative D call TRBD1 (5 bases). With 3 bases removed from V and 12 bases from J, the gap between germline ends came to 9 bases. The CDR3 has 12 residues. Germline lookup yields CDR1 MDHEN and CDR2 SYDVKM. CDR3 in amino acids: CASSFRGLPLHF. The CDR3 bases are TGTGCCAGCAGTTTTCGGGGGTTACCCCTCCACTTT.

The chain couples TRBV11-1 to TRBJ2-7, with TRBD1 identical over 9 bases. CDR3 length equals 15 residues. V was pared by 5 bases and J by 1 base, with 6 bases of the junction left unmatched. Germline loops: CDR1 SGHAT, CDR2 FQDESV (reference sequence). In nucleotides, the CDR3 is TGTGCCAGCAGCACGTGGACAGGGGATTCCTACGAGCAGTACTTC. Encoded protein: CASSTWTGDSYEQYF. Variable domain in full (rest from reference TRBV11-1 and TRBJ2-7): EAEVAQSPRYKITEKSQAVAFWCDPISGHATLYWYRQILGQGPELLVQFQDESVVDDSQLPKDRFSAERLKGVDSTLKIQPAELGDSAMYLCASSTWTGDSYEQYFGPGTRLTVT.

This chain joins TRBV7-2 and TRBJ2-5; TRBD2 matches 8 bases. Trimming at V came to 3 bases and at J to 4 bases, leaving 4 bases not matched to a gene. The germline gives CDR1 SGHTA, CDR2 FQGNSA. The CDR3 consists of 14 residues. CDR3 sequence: CASSLVAGPETQYF. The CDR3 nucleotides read TGTGCCAGCAGCTTGGTAGCGGGACCAGAGACCCAGTACTTC.

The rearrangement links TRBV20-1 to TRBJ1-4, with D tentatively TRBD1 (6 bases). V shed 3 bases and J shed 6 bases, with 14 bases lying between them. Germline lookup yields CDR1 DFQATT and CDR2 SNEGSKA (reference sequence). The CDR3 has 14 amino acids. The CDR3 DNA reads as TGCAGTGCTAGTGCGGCAGGGGCCTATGAAAAACTGTTTTTT. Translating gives CSASAAGAYEKLFF.

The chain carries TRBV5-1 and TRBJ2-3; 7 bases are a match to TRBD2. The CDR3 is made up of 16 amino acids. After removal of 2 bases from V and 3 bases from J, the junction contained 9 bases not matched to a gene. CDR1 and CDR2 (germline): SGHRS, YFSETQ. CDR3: CASSFRAGLLTDTQYF. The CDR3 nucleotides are TGCGCCAGCAGCTTCCGAGCGGGACTGCTGACAGATACGCAGTATTTT.

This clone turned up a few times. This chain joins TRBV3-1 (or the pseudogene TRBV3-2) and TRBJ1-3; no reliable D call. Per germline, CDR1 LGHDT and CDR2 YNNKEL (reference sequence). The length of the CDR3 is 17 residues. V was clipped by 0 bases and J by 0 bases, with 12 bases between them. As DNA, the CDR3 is TGTGCCAGCAGCCAAGATGGGTTAGCCAGCTCTGGAAACACCATATATTTT. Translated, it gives CASSQDGLASSGNTIYF.

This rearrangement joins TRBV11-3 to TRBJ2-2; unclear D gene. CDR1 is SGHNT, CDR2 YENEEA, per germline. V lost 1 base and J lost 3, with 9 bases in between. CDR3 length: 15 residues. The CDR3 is CASSLGGQHTGELFF. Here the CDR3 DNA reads TGTGCCAGCAGCTTAGGTGGGCAACACACCGGGGAGCTGTTTTTT.

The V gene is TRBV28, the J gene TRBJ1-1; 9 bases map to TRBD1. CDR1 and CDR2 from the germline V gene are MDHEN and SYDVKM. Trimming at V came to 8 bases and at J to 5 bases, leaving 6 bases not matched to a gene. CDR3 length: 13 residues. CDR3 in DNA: TGTGCCAGCTGCACCGGGACAGGGACTGAAGCTTTCTTT. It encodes CASCTGTGTEAFF.

The DNA for the CDR3 is TGTGCCAGCAGCTTAGGGCCCGACAGGGGCCTCCAAGAGACCCAGTACTTC. The encoded protein is CASSLGPDRGLQETQYF. The rearrangement joins TRBV11-2 to TRBJ2-5; the match to TRBD1 covers 8 bases. The length of the CDR3 is 17 residues. After removal of 1 base from V and 1 base from J, the junction contained 8 bases not matched to a gene. Germline assignment: CDR1 SGHAT and CDR2 FQNNGV. Complete variable domain (other parts from reference TRBV11-2 and TRBJ2-5): EAGVAQSPRYKIIEKRQSVAFWCNPISGHATLYWYQQILGQGPKLLIQFQNNGVVDDSQLPKDRFSAERLKGVDSTLKIQPAKLEDSAVYLCASSLGPDRGLQETQYFGPGTRLLVL.

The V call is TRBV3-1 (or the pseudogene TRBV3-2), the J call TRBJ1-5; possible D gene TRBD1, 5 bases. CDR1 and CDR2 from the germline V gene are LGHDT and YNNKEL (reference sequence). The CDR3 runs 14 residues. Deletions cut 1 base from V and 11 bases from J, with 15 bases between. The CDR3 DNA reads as TGTGCCAGCAGCCAAGGGTCAGGGTCCCCGTCCCAGCATTTT. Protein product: CASSQGSGSPSQHF.

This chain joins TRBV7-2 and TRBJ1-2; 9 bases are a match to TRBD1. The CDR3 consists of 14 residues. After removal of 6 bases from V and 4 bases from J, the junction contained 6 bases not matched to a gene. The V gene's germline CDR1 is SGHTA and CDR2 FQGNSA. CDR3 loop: CASRWGQGGYGYTF. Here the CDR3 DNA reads TGTGCCAGCAGGTGGGGACAGGGAGGCTATGGCTACACCTTC.

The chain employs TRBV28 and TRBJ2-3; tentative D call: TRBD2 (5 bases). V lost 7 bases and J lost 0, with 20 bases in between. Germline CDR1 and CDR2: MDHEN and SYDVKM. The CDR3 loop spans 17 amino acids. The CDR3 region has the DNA TGTGCCAGCACCCTCCGTGGCGGGCCCACTAGCACAGATACGCAGTATTTT. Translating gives CASTLRGGPTSTDTQYF.

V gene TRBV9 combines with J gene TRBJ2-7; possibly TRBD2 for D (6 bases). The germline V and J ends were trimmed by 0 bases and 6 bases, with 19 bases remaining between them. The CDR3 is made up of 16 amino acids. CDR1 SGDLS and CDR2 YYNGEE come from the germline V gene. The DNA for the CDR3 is TGTGCCAGCAGCGTAGGCCGTGTGACTAGGGCAGTCGAGCAGTACTTC. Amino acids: CASSVGRVTRAVEQYF.

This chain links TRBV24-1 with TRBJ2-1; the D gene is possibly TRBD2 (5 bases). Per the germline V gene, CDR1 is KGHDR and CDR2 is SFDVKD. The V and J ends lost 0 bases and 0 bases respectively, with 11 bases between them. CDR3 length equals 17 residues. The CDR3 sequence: CATSDLTSGSSYNEQFF. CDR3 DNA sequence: TGTGCCACCAGTGATTTGACTTCGGGGAGCTCCTACAATGAGCAGTTCTTC.

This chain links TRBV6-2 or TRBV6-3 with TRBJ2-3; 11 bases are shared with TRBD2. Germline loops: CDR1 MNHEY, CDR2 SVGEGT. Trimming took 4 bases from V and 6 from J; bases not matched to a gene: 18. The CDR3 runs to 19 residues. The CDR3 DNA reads TGTGCCAGCAGTTGGAGCCAAACACTGACTAGCGGGAATCGTGATACGCAGTATTTT. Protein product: CASSWSQTLTSGNRDTQYF.

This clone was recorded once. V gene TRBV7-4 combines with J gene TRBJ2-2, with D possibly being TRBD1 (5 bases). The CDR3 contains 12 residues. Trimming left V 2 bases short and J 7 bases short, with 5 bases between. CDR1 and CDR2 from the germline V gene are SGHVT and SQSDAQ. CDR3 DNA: TGTGCCAGCAGCTTAAGGGGCGGGGAGCTGTTTTTT. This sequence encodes CASSLRGGELFF.